This T cell receptor beta chain was obtained from a study of OX40 agonist ivuxolimab in advanced cancers. Study-wide results and limits: Expanded clones tended on average to be more numerous among CD8+ T cells than CD4+. Low normalized T-cell clonal expansion was also seen in some nonresponders. Circulating CD4+ and CD8+ T cells showed clonal expansion by week 6 at 0.1 to 3.0 mg/kg.

The CDR3 spans 15 residues. CDR1 is SGHRS, CDR2 YFSETQ, per germline. The J segment lost 0 bases and the V segment lost 2 bases, leaving 2 bases of the junction unmatched. This clone was seen a single time. Its antigen remains unidentified. Libraries were prepared by immunoSEQ multiplex PCR; TCRdb keeps only in-frame clonotypes and omits some of them. Of about 26,000 clones in the sample, roughly 80% were seen once. It was autoimmune disease history or systemic immunosuppression that excluded patients. V gene TRBV5-1 combines with J gene TRBJ2-3; 8 bases align to TRBD1. The sequences come from CD4+ or CD8+ T cells sorted from blood, collected in a trial of the OX40 agonist ivuxolimab. This clonotype was sampled from an adult with an advanced solid tumor such as melanoma, head and neck, liver or kidney cancer. CDR3 nucleotide sequence: TGCGCCAGCAGCTTAAGACAGGGGAGCACAGATACGCAGTATTTT. It codes for CASSLRQGSTDTQYF.